One sample yielded the 26 T cell receptor beta chains listed below, sequenced in a study of T cell responses to AZD1222 COVID-19 vaccine (dated by TCRdb to 2020 to 2022). The time point tag for this specimen amounts to: baseline before first vaccination. Library preparation employed the immunoSEQ multiplex PCR assay. TCRdb holds this immuneACCESS table with in-frame rearrangements only. Some clones are missing; in checked studies, unresolved V genes explain under half, and the rest has no known cause. For this sample there are tens of thousands of clones; less than 85% appear just once. The ten largest clones add up to more than 20% of the sample. Sample: peripheral blood, taken on day 0 of AZD1222 vaccination. All receptors derive from an adult in good health.

V is TRBV6-5 and J is TRBJ1-5; D uncertain. Per germline, CDR1 MNHEY and CDR2 SVGAGI. The V end was cut by 5 bases, the J end by 7 bases, with 3 bases between. There are 10 residues in the CDR3. CDR3 bases: TGTGCCAGCAGTCACCAGCCCCAGCATTTT. This encodes CASSHQPQHF.

The chain has TRBV28 and TRBJ2-7, with D possibly being TRBD1 (6 bases). The CDR3 covers 16 residues. Per germline, CDR1 MDHEN and CDR2 SYDVKM. Trimming removed 5 bases from V and 2 bases from J, with 19 bases in between. For the CDR3, the DNA is TGTGCCAGCAGTCCGCCCACCCGGGACAAAACCTACGAGCAGTACTTC. Translating gives CASSPPTRDKTYEQYF.

The gene calls are TRBV7-2 and TRBJ1-2; the D is unclear. V lost 3 bases, J lost 0 bases, and 8 bases lay in between. In germline, CDR1 is SGHTA, CDR2 FQGNSA. The CDR3 is 14 amino acids. The CDR3 protein is CASSLGDSNYGYTF. CDR3 sequence (DNA): TGTGCCAGCAGCTTGGGAGATTCTAACTATGGCTACACCTTC.

The CDR3 loop reads CASSYANYGYTF. The CDR3 nucleotides are TGTGCCAGCAGTTACGCTAACTATGGCTACACCTTC. The V call is TRBV6-2 or TRBV6-3, the J call TRBJ1-2; D is unclear. The CDR3 extends over 12 amino acids. The germline CDR1 and CDR2 sequences are MNHEY and SVGEGT. Trimming cost V 2 bases and J 0 bases, with 1 base left between them.

The J gene is TRBJ2-1, the V gene TRBV11-1; D gene uncertain. The V end was cut by 1 base, the J end by 9 bases, with 13 bases between. CDR1 is SGHAT, CDR2 FQDESV, per germline (reference sequence). The CDR3 spans 14 residues. The CDR3 is CASSLGIGTSEQFF. The CDR3 nucleotides are TGTGCCAGCAGCTTAGGTATAGGCACAAGTGAGCAGTTCTTC.

Only one count was recorded for this clone. This rearrangement joins TRBV7-2 to TRBJ2-6, with D maybe TRBD1 (5 bases). This CDR3 is 16 amino acids long. Germline CDR1 SGHTA, CDR2 FQGNSA. Trimming pared 2 bases from V and 2 bases from J, leaving 10 bases between. In DNA, the CDR3 is TGTGCCAGCAGCTTACAGGGTACCCCTGGGGCCAACGTCCTGACTTTC. It yields the protein CASSLQGTPGANVLTF.

The chain is built from TRBV6-5 and TRBJ2-3; 8 bases line up with TRBD2. Per germline, CDR1 MNHEY and CDR2 SVGAGI. The CDR3 is 14 amino acids. Trimming took 5 bases from V and 10 from J; bases not matched to a gene: 11. Written as DNA, the CDR3 is TGTGCCAGCAGTCCAGGACTAGCTAGAAGAGCGCAGTATTTT. Its translation: CASSPGLARRAQYF.

The chain couples TRBV3-1 (or the pseudogene TRBV3-2) to TRBJ1-5; D is unresolved. Germline assignment: CDR1 LGHDT and CDR2 YNNKEL (reference sequence). This CDR3 comprises 14 residues. V shed 4 bases and J shed 3 bases, with 10 bases lying between them. CDR3 DNA: TGTGCCAGCAGCCCCTCAGGCTACAATCAGCCCCAGCATTTT. This translates into CASSPSGYNQPQHF.

The chain combines TRBV6-5 with TRBJ2-6; D remains ambiguous. The CDR3 runs 15 residues. The germline gives CDR1 MNHEY, CDR2 SVGAGI. V shed 3 bases and J shed 2 bases, with 8 bases lying between them. This chain's CDR3 is CASSYVGPGANVLTF. The DNA of the CDR3 is TGTGCCAGCAGTTATGTAGGCCCTGGGGCCAACGTCCTGACTTTC.

V usage is TRBV3-1 (or the pseudogene TRBV3-2) and J usage is TRBJ2-1; TRBD2 agrees at 7 bases. This CDR3 contains 13 residues. V lost 2 bases to trimming and J lost 14 bases; unmatched junction nucleotides: 9. The V gene's germline CDR1 is LGHDT and CDR2 YNNKEL (reference sequence). CDR3 nucleotide sequence: TGTGCCAGCAGCCAAACCACCGGGACTACCGAGTTCTTC. It yields the protein CASSQTTGTTEFF.

This clone was detected only a few times. The chain recombines TRBV5-1 with TRBJ1-3, with a weak D call TRBD1 (5 bases). V was clipped by 3 bases and J by 1 base, with 11 bases between them. The CDR3 has 15 residues. CDR1 and CDR2 from the germline V gene are SGHRS and YFSETQ. CDR3 residues: CASSSQTGSGNTIYF. In nucleotides, the CDR3 is TGCGCCAGCAGCTCCCAAACAGGATCTGGAAACACCATATATTTT.

The chain has TRBV28 and TRBJ1-1; D is ambiguous. V shed 6 bases and J shed 2 bases, with 19 bases lying between them. CDR3 length: 16 amino acids. Germline CDR1 and CDR2: MDHEN and SYDVKM. The CDR3 DNA is TGTGCCAGCAGAGCAGGCGGGTTGCTGGGTAACACTGAAGCTTTCTTT. As protein: CASRAGGLLGNTEAFF.

V gene TRBV7-9 combines with J gene TRBJ1-2; possibly TRBD1 for D (6 bases). This CDR3 comprises 14 residues. Trimming removed 3 bases at V and 4 bases at J, with 12 bases between. Germline V gene data show CDR1 as SEHNR and CDR2 as FQNEAQ (reference sequence). CDR3 region: CASSLDSGSYGYTF. The DNA of the CDR3 is TGTGCCAGCAGCTTGGACAGCGGGAGCTATGGCTACACCTTC. Using reference TRBV7-9 and TRBJ1-2 for the parts outside the CDR3, the full variable domain is DTGVSQNPRHKITKRGQNVTFRCDPISEHNRLYWYRQTLGQGPEFLTYFQNEAQLEKSRLLSDRFSAERPKGSFSTLEIQRTEQGDSAMYLCASSLDSGSYGYTFGSGTRLTVV.

The chain joins TRBV6-5 to TRBJ2-5, with D possibly being TRBD1 (6 bases). From germline, CDR1 is MNHEY and CDR2 SVGAGI. This CDR3 has 13 amino acids. Between the trimmed V and J ends, which lost 2 bases and 3 bases, there was a span of 7 bases. Here the CDR3 DNA reads TGTGCCAGCAGTTACGCAGGGGAAGAGACCCAGTACTTC. It is translated as CASSYAGEETQYF.

The chain employs TRBV19 and TRBJ2-5; D tentatively fits TRBD1 or TRBD2 (5 bases each). The germline CDR1 and CDR2 sequences are LNHDA and SQIVND (reference sequence). CDR3 size: 14 residues. With 5 bases removed from V and 0 bases from J, the gap between germline ends came to 10 bases. CDR3 in amino acids: CASSWGGYQETQYF. For the CDR3, the DNA is TGTGCCAGTAGTTGGGGCGGGTACCAAGAGACCCAGTACTTC.

The chain recombines TRBV19 with TRBJ2-6; the match to TRBD1 covers 8 bases. With 7 bases clipped from V and 1 base from J, the junction kept 12 bases outside the gene matches. This CDR3 spans 18 amino acids. Per the germline V gene, CDR1 is LNHDA and CDR2 is SQIVND (reference sequence). Written as DNA, the CDR3 is TGTGCCAGTACATCAGGGGGCGTAGAAATGTCTGGGGCCAACGTCCTGACTTTC. Its translation is CASTSGGVEMSGANVLTF. The whole variable domain, filled in from reference TRBV19 and TRBJ2-6, reads DGGITQSPKYLFRKEGQNVTLSCEQNLNHDAMYWYRQDPGQGLRLIYYSQIVNDFQKGDIAEGYSVSREKKESFPLTVTSAQKNPTAFYLCASTSGGVEMSGANVLTFGAGSRLTVL.

The chain couples TRBV6-5 to TRBJ1-1; weak D call: TRBD1 (5 bases). The CDR3 runs 11 residues. The germline gives CDR1 MNHEY, CDR2 SVGAGI. The germline V and J ends were trimmed by 8 bases and 2 bases, with 6 bases remaining between them. The CDR3: CASGGNTEAFF. The CDR3 DNA reads TGTGCCAGCGGGGGAAACACTGAAGCTTTCTTT.

The chain employs TRBV7-6 and TRBJ1-5; 10 positions agree with TRBD1. The germline V gene has CDR1 SGHVS and CDR2 FNYEAQ. The CDR3 contains 16 residues. Germline trimming cut 3 bases from V and 0 bases from J; bases unmatched to any gene: 2. CDR3 in DNA: TGTGCCAGCAGCTTGGGGACAGGGGCTAGCAATCAGCCCCAGCATTTT. It yields the protein CASSLGTGASNQPQHF. The full variable domain, with the rest looked up from reference TRBV7-6 and TRBJ1-5, is GAGVSQSPRYKVTKRGQDVALRCDPISGHVSLYWYRQALGQGPEFLTYFNYEAQQDKSGLPNDRFSAERPEGSISTLTIQRTEQRDSAMYRCASSLGTGASNQPQHFGDGTRLSIL.

CDR3 region: CASSLDGRNTGELFF. CDR3 DNA sequence: TGCGCCAGCAGCTTGGATGGGCGGAACACCGGGGAGCTGTTTTTT. The genes are TRBV5-1 and TRBJ2-2, with D hard to call. The length of the CDR3 is 15 residues. Germline loops: CDR1 SGHRS, CDR2 YFSETQ. V shed 0 bases and J shed 1 base, with 7 bases lying between them.

This clone was recorded only once. The chain links TRBV10-3 to TRBJ2-1, with 13 bases fitting TRBD2. Germline CDR1 and CDR2: ENHRY and SYGVKD. This CDR3 contains 19 residues. Trimming took 6 bases from V and 6 from J; bases not matched to a gene: 17. The DNA for the CDR3 is TGTGCCATCAGGCAAACTAGCGGGAGGGCCGCGGTCCTCGCCAATGAGCAGTTCTTC. Its translation: CAIRQTSGRAAVLANEQFF.

The chain is built from TRBV20-1 and TRBJ1-2, with D unclear. CDR1 and CDR2 from the germline V gene are DFQATT and SNEGSKA (reference sequence). V lost 7 bases and J 4 bases, leaving 10 bases between the germline ends. The CDR3 totals 11 residues. The DNA of the CDR3 is TGCAGTGTCGGCCAGTTCTATGGCTACACCTTC. Protein: CSVGQFYGYTF.

J is TRBJ1-6 and V is TRBV5-5, with D unclear. From germline, CDR1 is SGHKS and CDR2 YYEKEE (reference sequence). This CDR3 comprises 15 residues. The germline V and J ends were trimmed by 4 bases and 7 bases, with 15 bases remaining between them. CDR3 nucleotide sequence: TGTGCCAGCAGCCAGCGCAGTGGCGGCAATTCACCCCTCCACTTT. This sequence encodes CASSQRSGGNSPLHF.

The chain is built from TRBV11-3 and TRBJ1-2, with D unresolved. This CDR3 spans 13 amino acids. CDR1 and CDR2 (germline): SGHNT, YENEEA. The V end was cut by 0 bases, the J end by 6 bases, with 8 bases between. The chain's CDR3 is CASSLEGPDGYTF. In DNA form, the CDR3 reads TGTGCCAGCAGCTTAGAAGGGCCTGATGGCTACACCTTC.

The count of this clone is one. The V gene is TRBV19, the J gene TRBJ1-2; D ambiguous. The CDR3 sequence is 11 residues long. Germline CDR1 LNHDA, CDR2 SQIVND (reference sequence). With 7 bases removed from V and 8 bases from J, the gap between germline ends came to 11 bases. CDR3 sequence (DNA): TGTGCCAGTAACGACCCCGGCGGCTACACCTTC. It yields the protein CASNDPGGYTF.

The V call is TRBV19, the J call TRBJ1-6, with 10 bases identical to TRBD1. The V and J ends lost 4 bases and 9 bases, in that order; junction bases with no gene match: 6. The V gene's germline CDR1 is LNHDA and CDR2 SQIVND (reference sequence). This CDR3 region has 15 residues. The CDR3: CASSKGRDRGSPLHF. The CDR3 DNA reads as TGTGCCAGTAGTAAGGGCCGGGACAGGGGTTCACCCCTCCACTTT.

This sequence joins TRBV14 and TRBJ2-7, with 7 bases matching TRBD2. The J segment lost 5 bases and the V segment lost 4 bases, leaving 11 bases of the junction unmatched. Germline CDR1 is SGHDN and CDR2 is FVKESK. CDR3 length: 15 amino acids. The CDR3 DNA follows: TGTGCCAGCAGCCCGACGCGCGGGAGTACCCACGAGCAGTACTTC. This translates into CASSPTRGSTHEQYF.